A selection of T cell receptor beta chains follows, all from one sample in a study of blood T cell repertoires in COVID-19. TCRdb's table, derived via immunoSEQ multiplex PCR, lists solely in-frame clones and lacks some. The sample comprises about 370,000 clones, around 91% of which are singletons, and 0.95% to 1.1% rests with the top ten. Sample: PBMCs or T cells enriched from blood (not recorded which). Every receptor here comes from a man aged 18-30 years who had recovered from COVID-19. Each CDR3 is given with its conserved first and last residue. The order of the fields is clone size, J gene, V gene, D gene, CDR3 protein, CDR3 DNA. The D gene is left open where the match is weak. Only some rows state a clone size, as once, few, many or a class for expanded clones.

>-|TRBJ1-5|TRBV28|TRBD1
CASSLVGDRGGNQPQHF
TGTGCCAGCAGTTTGGTCGGGGACAGGGGGGGCAATCAGCCCCAGCATTTT
>-|TRBJ2-3|TRBV3-1/TRBV3-2|TRBD2
CASSPVAGGLSDTQYF
TGTGCCAGCAGCCCAGTAGCGGGGGGGCTGTCAGATACGCAGTATTTT
>-|TRBJ1-1|TRBV3-1/TRBV3-2|-
CASSQGTFQRGTEAFF
TGTGCCAGCAGCCAAGGGACCTTTCAAAGGGGCACTGAAGCTTTCTTT
>-|TRBJ1-6|TRBV12-3/TRBV12-4|-
CASSFSSGSPLHF
TGTGCCAGCAGTTTCAGCTCCGGGTCACCCCTCCACTTT
>-|TRBJ2-6|TRBV6-2/TRBV6-3|-
CASSYLGASGANVLTF
TGTGCCAGCAGTTACCTGGGGGCATCTGGGGCCAACGTCCTGACTTTC
>-|TRBJ1-1|TRBV28|-
CASSSVAFTEAFF
TGTGCCAGCAGCTCCGTGGCCTTTACTGAAGCTTTCTTT
>-|TRBJ1-1|TRBV28|TRBD1
CASSPLLGQGGTEAFF
TGTGCCAGCAGTCCCCTCCTAGGACAGGGGGGCACTGAAGCTTTCTTT
>-|TRBJ2-1|TRBV10-3|TRBD2
CAISEVRTSGRNNEQFF
TGTGCCATCAGTGAGGTACGGACTAGCGGGAGGAACAATGAGCAGTTCTTC
>-|TRBJ1-1|TRBV3-1/TRBV3-2|TRBD1
CASSPNNRGTEAFF
TGTGCCAGCAGCCCAAATAACAGGGGCACTGAAGCTTTCTTT
>-|TRBJ1-2|TRBV29-1|TRBD1
CSVEKGQGYYGYTF
TGCAGCGTTGAGAAGGGACAGGGATACTATGGCTACACCTTC
>-|TRBJ2-5|TRBV28|TRBD2
CASSGGIWETQYF
TGTGCTTCGTCCGGGGGGATTTGGGAGACCCAGTACTTC
>few|TRBJ2-1|TRBV6-5|TRBD1
CASGQGVSYNEQFF
TGTGCCAGCGGGCAGGGGGTATCCTACAATGAGCAGTTCTTC
>-|TRBJ1-2|TRBV18|TRBD1
CASSPNRGKGYGYTF
TGTGCCAGCTCACCGAACAGGGGGAAAGGCTATGGCTACACCTTC
>-|TRBJ1-6|TRBV30|TRBD1
CAWRGQGTSPLHF
TGTGCCTGGAGAGGACAGGGAACTTCACCCCTCCACTTT
>-|TRBJ2-2|TRBV5-1|-
CASSPTLRDTGELFF
TGCGCCAGCAGCCCAACCCTGCGGGACACCGGGGAGCTGTTTTTT
>-|TRBJ1-3|TRBV9|-
CASSGQNVGNTIYF
TGTGCCAGCAGCGGGCAGAATGTGGGAAACACCATATATTTT
>-|TRBJ2-7|TRBV7-9|TRBD1
CASSLDTGDRSYEQYF
TGTGCCAGCAGCTTAGATACCGGGGACAGGTCCTACGAGCAGTACTTC
>-|TRBJ2-7|TRBV6-1|-
CASSEGGGKLEQYF
TGTGCCAGCAGTGAAGGGGGCGGGAAACTCGAGCAGTACTTC
>-|TRBJ2-3|TRBV5-1|-
CASGLRGSGTDTQYF
TGCGCCAGCGGGCTTCGGGGGAGCGGCACAGATACGCAGTATTTT
>-|TRBJ2-7|TRBV28|-
CASSRGAGTWYF
TGTGCCAGCAGTCGAGGGGCCGGGACATGGTACTTC
>-|TRBJ2-7|TRBV5-5|TRBD2
CASSLASGSTYEQYF
TGTGCCAGCAGCTTGGCTAGCGGGTCCACCTACGAGCAGTACTTC
>-|TRBJ2-1|TRBV5-1|TRBD1
CASSLDPSTGGKQFF
TGCGCCAGCAGCTTGGACCCCTCTACAGGGGGCAAGCAGTTCTTC
>-|TRBJ1-1|TRBV28|-
CATKAGPQGTEAFF
TGTGCCACCAAAGCAGGCCCGCAGGGGACTGAAGCTTTCTTT
>once|TRBJ2-2|TRBV24-1|-
CATSDFLRTGSGELFF
TGTGCCACCAGTGATTTCTTACGCACAGGGAGCGGGGAGCTGTTTTTT
>-|TRBJ2-1|TRBV5-1|-
CASSFVTRTSHNEQFF
TGCGCCAGCAGCTTCGTTACGCGGACAAGCCACAATGAGCAGTTCTTC
>-|TRBJ2-5|TRBV29-1|-
CSVKSVSQYF
TGCAGCGTAAAAAGCGTATCGCAGTACTTC
>-|TRBJ2-7|TRBV9|-
CASSSSGTSYEQYF
TGTGCCAGCAGCTCCTCCGGGACAAGCTACGAGCAGTACTTC
>-|TRBJ1-6|TRBV3-1/TRBV3-2|-
CASSQVASSYNSPLHF
TGTGCCAGCAGCCAAGTTGCGAGCTCCTATAATTCACCCCTCCACTTT
>-|TRBJ1-1|TRBV4-3|TRBD1
CASSQSYPDRDTEAFF
TGCGCCAGCAGCCAATCTTATCCCGACAGGGACACTGAAGCTTTCTTT
>few|TRBJ2-7|TRBV6-2/TRBV6-3|-
CASSYSRVDFYEQYF
TGTGCCAGCAGTTACTCGAGAGTGGACTTTTACGAGCAGTACTTC
>-|TRBJ2-1|TRBV10-3|TRBD2
CAISESLAGVRDEQFF
TGTGCCATCAGTGAGTCGCTAGCGGGGGTTAGGGATGAGCAGTTCTTC
>once|TRBJ2-3|TRBV12-5|TRBD2
CASGLVLTSGSITDTQYF
TGTGCTAGTGGTTTGGTACTAACTAGCGGGAGCATTACAGATACGCAGTATTTT
>-|TRBJ2-7|TRBV7-2|-
CASSPRMDGSSYEQYF
TGTGCCAGCAGCCCAAGGATGGACGGGAGCTCCTACGAGCAGTACTTC
>-|TRBJ1-2|TRBV12-3/TRBV12-4|-
CASPGAYGYTF
TGTGCCTCCCCGGGAGCTTATGGCTACACCTTC
>-|TRBJ1-2|TRBV7-9|TRBD1
CASRSDRGNGYTF
TGTGCCAGCAGATCGGACAGGGGGAATGGCTACACCTTC
>-|TRBJ1-2|TRBV7-2|TRBD1
CASSPDRGRSRVYGYTF
TGTGCCAGCAGCCCGGACAGGGGGCGCAGTCGGGTCTATGGCTACACCTTC
>-|TRBJ2-2|TRBV4-2|TRBD2
CASSFANHGTSGAGELFF
TGTGCCAGCAGCTTCGCGAATCATGGGACTAGCGGGGCCGGGGAGCTGTTTTTT
>-|TRBJ1-1|TRBV5-1|-
CASTKDTSNTEAFF
TGCGCCAGCACTAAAGACACCTCGAACACTGAAGCTTTCTTT
>-|TRBJ2-7|TRBV7-9|-
CASSREQDSYEQYF
TGTGCCAGCAGCCGAGAACAGGACTCCTACGAGCAGTACTTC
>-|TRBJ2-7|TRBV7-8|-
CASTRGTERYEQYF
TGTGCCAGCACCCGCGGGACAGAGCGCTACGAGCAGTACTTC
>-|TRBJ1-2|TRBV19|-
CASRYVGETANYGYTF
TGTGCCAGTAGATATGTAGGGGAAACCGCTAACTATGGCTACACCTTC
>-|TRBJ2-7|TRBV5-1|-
CASSLVSPLREEQYF
TGCGCCAGCAGCTTGGTTAGCCCCCTACGAGAGGAGCAGTACTTC
>-|TRBJ1-5|TRBV28|-
CASRPRGSGIVGQPQHF
TGTGCCAGCCGACCGAGGGGGTCCGGTATAGTGGGTCAGCCCCAGCATTTT
>-|TRBJ1-2|TRBV28|-
CASMEPNYGYTF
TGTGCCAGCATGGAGCCCAACTATGGCTACACCTTC
>-|TRBJ1-6|TRBV7-8|-
CASSLALDSSPLHF
TGTGCCAGCAGCTTAGCGCTAGACAGTTCACCCCTCCACTTT
>-|TRBJ2-1|TRBV19|-
CASSFGAEQFF
TGTGCCAGTAGTTTCGGAGCTGAGCAGTTCTTC
>once|TRBJ1-2|TRBV7-8|-
CASSLTDYGYTF
TGTGCCAGCAGCTTAACAGACTATGGCTACACCTTC
>-|TRBJ1-1|TRBV11-2|-
CASMEGPNTEAFF
TGTGCCAGCATGGAGGGTCCGAACACTGAAGCTTTCTTT
>-|TRBJ2-1|TRBV3-1/TRBV3-2|TRBD2
CASSQDWQLLAGDNEQFF
TGTGCCAGCAGCCAAGACTGGCAGCTACTAGCGGGGGACAATGAGCAGTTCTTC
>-|TRBJ2-7|TRBV2|-
CASAKTLNGEQYF
TGTGCCAGTGCCAAGACGCTCAACGGGGAGCAGTACTTC
>-|TRBJ2-3|TRBV24-1|TRBD2
CATSVGGADTQYF
TGTGCCACCAGTGTTGGGGGGGCAGATACGCAGTATTTT
>-|TRBJ1-3|TRBV30|-
CAWSRQAAFGNTIYF
TGTGCCTGGAGTAGACAGGCCGCCTTTGGAAACACCATATATTTT
>-|TRBJ2-7|TRBV18|-
CASSPRTSSGSYEQYF
TGTGCCAGCTCACCTCGCACTTCCTCGGGCTCCTACGAGCAGTACTTC
>once|TRBJ1-6|TRBV7-2|-
CASSTSGLGNSPLHF
TGTGCCAGCAGCACCTCAGGGTTGGGGAATTCACCCCTCCACTTT
>-|TRBJ2-2|TRBV10-1|-
CASSESGWRSGELFF
TGCGCCAGCAGTGAGTCAGGGTGGAGGTCCGGGGAGCTGTTTTTT
>once|TRBJ2-3|TRBV4-3|TRBD1
CASSQDGGTGSDTQYF
TGCGCCAGCAGCCAAGATGGGGGGACAGGGTCAGATACGCAGTATTTT
>-|TRBJ1-4|TRBV6-5|-
CASSYSKRAGEKLFF
TGTGCCAGCAGTTACTCGAAGAGGGCGGGTGAAAAACTGTTTTTT
>-|TRBJ2-1|TRBV29-1|TRBD2
CSVGTSGHSSSYNEQFF
TGCAGCGTTGGGACTAGCGGGCATTCGAGCTCCTACAATGAGCAGTTCTTC
>-|TRBJ1-1|TRBV18|TRBD1
CASSPAAGGNTEAFF
TGTGCCAGCTCACCGGCCGCAGGGGGCAACACTGAAGCTTTCTTT